The source of this T cell receptor (beta chain) is a study of T cell responses to AZD1222 COVID-19 vaccine. Concerning this clone itself: Its specificity is not known.

Measured with immunoSEQ multiplex PCR; TCRdb has only the in-frame clones, and not every one. The sample lists about 110,000 clones, around 93% occurring once. Study-level points and caveats: Donors were chiefly white British, with a greater number of females, and clonal diversity was perhaps underestimated. Regions 160-218 and 743-854 held dominance among vaccine-associated CD4 TCRs, which spanned spike.

The sequence was obtained from an adult in good health. The source was peripheral blood, collected on day 0 of AZD1222 vaccination.

CDR3 sequence (DNA): TGTGCCAGCTCACCACAACAGGAGTCCTACGAGCAGTACTTC. Protein product: CASSPQQESYEQYF. This sequence joins TRBV18 and TRBJ2-7, with D possibly being TRBD1 (5 bases). V lost 1 base to trimming and J lost 1 base, with 8 bases between them. This CDR3 is built from 14 residues. Germline loops: CDR1 KGHSH, CDR2 LQKENI. Supplemented by reference TRBV18 and TRBJ2-7, the full variable domain reads NAGVMQNPRHLVRRRGQEARLRCSPMKGHSHVYWYRQLPEEGLKFMVYLQKENIIDESGMPKERFSAEFPKEGPSILRIQQVVRGDSAAYFCASSPQQESYEQYFGPGTRLTVT.